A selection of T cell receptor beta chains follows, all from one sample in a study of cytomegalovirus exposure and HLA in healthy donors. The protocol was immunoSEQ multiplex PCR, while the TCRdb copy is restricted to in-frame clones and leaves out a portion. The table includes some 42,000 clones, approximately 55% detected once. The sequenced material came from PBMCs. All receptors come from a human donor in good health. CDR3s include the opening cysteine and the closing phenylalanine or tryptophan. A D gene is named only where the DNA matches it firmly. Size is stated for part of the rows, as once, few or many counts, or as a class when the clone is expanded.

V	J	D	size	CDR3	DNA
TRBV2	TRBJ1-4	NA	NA	CASKTDYNEKLFF	TGTGCCAGCAAGACCGACTATAATGAAAAACTGTTTTTT
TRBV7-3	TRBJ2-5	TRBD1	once	CASSYGTEETQYF	TGTGCCAGCAGCTATGGGACAGAAGAGACCCAGTACTTC
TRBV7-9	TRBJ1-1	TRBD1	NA	CASSQRQGGTEAFF	TGTGCCAGCAGCCAAAGACAGGGCGGCACTGAAGCTTTCTTT
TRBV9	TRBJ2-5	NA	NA	CASSALGGSSGQETQYF	TGTGCCAGCAGCGCGTTGGGGGGATCGAGCGGGCAAGAGACCCAGTACTTC
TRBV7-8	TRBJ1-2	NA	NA	CASSLYQGDYGYTF	TGTGCCAGCAGCTTATACCAGGGCGACTATGGCTACACCTTC
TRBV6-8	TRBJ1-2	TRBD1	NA	CASGPTGTGYTF	TGTGCCAGCGGGCCGACAGGGACCGGCTACACCTTC
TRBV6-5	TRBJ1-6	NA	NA	CASRTQGIRSPLHF	TGTGCCAGCCGAACCCAGGGTATCCGCTCACCCCTCCACTTT
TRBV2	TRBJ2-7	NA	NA	CASSEQAYEQYF	TGTGCCAGCAGTGAACAGGCCTACGAGCAGTACTTC
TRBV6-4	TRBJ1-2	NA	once	CASSATGRNYGYTF	TGTGCCAGCAGTGCGACAGGAAGGAACTATGGCTACACCTTC
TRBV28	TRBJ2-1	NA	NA	CASSFGGAPYNEQFF	TGTGCCAGCAGTTTTGGGGGGGCCCCCTACAATGAGCAGTTCTTC